The clone carrying this T cell receptor (beta chain) was found many times. Its antigen is still unknown. TCRdb passed the reads through MiXCR, listing each CDR3 protein once. The sample comprises around 210,000 distinct CDR3 sequences, 6.5% of which are singletons, and under 7% rests with the top ten. The data were obtained in a study of T cell repertoires in cytomegalovirus infection. Study context: Shared public TCR beta signatures pointed to both CMV infection and a matching HLA type. General study results and limits: CMV-specific TCR beta clonotypes restricted by HLA-C dominated the ex vivo response.

The CDR3 sequence is 12 residues long. V lost 4 bases, J lost 9 bases, and 12 bases lay in between. CDR1 and CDR2 (germline): SGHTA, FQGNSA. The V gene is TRBV7-2, the J gene TRBJ1-1; no reliable D call. The source material was PBMCs. This sequence was found in a human donor in good health (CMV status not recorded). Some clones in this sample may be carry-over from other donors' samples. CDR3: CASSSDRAKAFF. The CDR3 DNA reads as TGTGCCAGCAGCTCGGACCGCGCTAAAGCTTTCTTT.